This is a list of T cell receptor beta chains from one sample in a study of blood T cell repertoires in COVID-19. Sequencing was performed with immunoSEQ multiplex PCR; in TCRdb, only in-frame clones are kept and a portion is missing. The sample yields approximately 150,000 clones, 80% to 85% seen once. The sample taken for sequencing was peripheral blood. The receptors shown here come from a man in his 60s with acute or convalescent COVID-19. Each CDR3 is given with its conserved first and last residue. The order of the fields is J gene, D gene, V gene, CDR3 protein. D genes are given only for firm matches.

>TRBJ2-1|TRBD2|TRBV2
CASSEVSGRHNEQFF
>TRBJ1-2|TRBD1|TRBV25-1
CASSQGATGYTF
>TRBJ1-5|-|TRBV27
CASSFGQSNQPQHF
>TRBJ2-1|-|TRBV10-2
CASGGTGTSYNEQFF
>TRBJ1-5|-|TRBV19
CASRPATGPQHF
>TRBJ1-2|TRBD1|TRBV6-1
CASSDRGRVGTNYGYTF
>TRBJ1-5|TRBD1|TRBV10-3
CAISWNPGQGVSSNQPQHF
>TRBJ1-6|TRBD1|TRBV19
CASSTTGVVDSPLHF
>TRBJ2-7|-|TRBV5-4
CASSLFSGRTYEQYF
>TRBJ2-1|TRBD1|TRBV28
CASSPGGVGYNEQFF
>TRBJ2-7|-|TRBV18
CASSLDRSSYEQYF
>TRBJ2-5|-|TRBV5-4
CASSWGVVETQYF
>TRBJ2-3|TRBD2|TRBV6-4
CASSLLGGSADTQYF
>TRBJ2-7|-|TRBV21-1
CASSKGGRKYEQYF
>TRBJ2-7|TRBD2|TRBV2
CASSSPGTSGGSEQYF
>TRBJ1-1|-|TRBV29-1
CSVVLREYTEAFF
>TRBJ2-3|TRBD1|TRBV6-5
CASRRQGTSTDTQYF
>TRBJ2-3|-|TRBV27
CASNSRVTDTQYF
>TRBJ1-5|TRBD1|TRBV6-2/TRBV6-3
CASSYSGQGMSHQPQHF
>TRBJ2-1|TRBD2|TRBV10-3
CAIEDRTSGRNEQFF
>TRBJ2-3|-|TRBV7-9
CASSNPQPSTDTQYF
>TRBJ1-2|-|TRBV6-5
CASRGQSMLYGYTF
>TRBJ2-2|TRBD2|TRBV5-6
CASSKGLAGKVSTGELFF
>TRBJ2-3|TRBD2|TRBV7-3
CASSLIPSGSRGTDTQYF
>TRBJ2-3|TRBD1|TRBV10-3
CAISFRTGGGTDTQYF
>TRBJ2-5|TRBD1|TRBV29-1
CSVAASDRGQETQYF
>TRBJ2-3|-|TRBV5-1
CASKAGPSTDTQYF
>TRBJ2-7|TRBD2|TRBV3-1/TRBV3-2
CASSHSSSGIYEQYF
>TRBJ2-1|-|TRBV12-3/TRBV12-4
CASSPSHEQFF